The rows below give T cell receptor beta chains drawn from one sample of a study of long-term antiretroviral therapy in people with HIV. Libraries were prepared by immunoSEQ multiplex PCR; TCRdb keeps only in-frame clonotypes and omits some of them. The sample has thousands of clones, roughly 84% seen once. Sequenced material: unsorted PBMCs, taken 0.3 years after starting antiretroviral therapy. These receptors all stem from a woman aged 45 to 65 with HIV. Both conserved end residues are trimmed from each CDR3. Clone size is not always given. Where it is, it says once, few, many or a class for expanded clones.

J gene	V gene	clone size	CDR3 protein
TRBJ2-7	TRBV30	.	AWSVQYEQY
TRBJ2-5	TRBV30	.	ASTGTGNRVKETQY
TRBJ1-4	TRBV5-1	.	ASSLTGPPTNEKLF
TRBJ1-5	TRBV6-6	.	ASIGTDYQPQH
TRBJ1-1	TRBV13	.	ASSLDRGSTEAF
TRBJ1-3	TRBV11-1	once	ASSLERGAGNTIY
TRBJ2-5	TRBV18	.	ASSHERAGQETQY
TRBJ2-6	TRBV2	.	ASTRTRGGGANVLT
TRBJ2-7	TRBV10-3	.	AISESPGGMYEQY
TRBJ2-5	TRBV6-1	.	ASSENSQETQY
TRBJ1-6	TRBV27	few	ASSLSGQGNSPLH
TRBJ1-1	TRBV5-1	.	ASRLTGGSTEAF
TRBJ1-5	TRBV10-3	.	AISEPGPGSGAQH
TRBJ1-4	TRBV7-8	.	ASSLLGRTNEKLF
TRBJ1-1	TRBV30	.	AWSPLVGGRSTEAF
TRBJ1-1	TRBV4-3	.	ASSQSSERNTEAF
TRBJ1-1	TRBV2	.	ASTPQVVTEAF
TRBJ1-1	TRBV11-3	.	ASSPRAGGTEAF
TRBJ2-7	TRBV27	.	ASSPGPYPQY
TRBJ1-6	TRBV18	.	ASSPGGVDSPLH
TRBJ1-2	TRBV10-3	.	AIKPGELDYGYT
TRBJ2-2	TRBV7-9	.	ASTPWGGRSTGELF
TRBJ2-3	TRBV7-3	.	ASSLRRSLAGSRDTQY
TRBJ2-3	TRBV18	.	ASSPSLGIGTDTQY
TRBJ1-2	TRBV4-1	few	ASSLLKSDVVYGYT